This T cell receptor beta chain was recorded in a study of OX40 agonist ivuxolimab in advanced cancers. Study results and limitations: Part of the nonresponder group also had normalized T-cell clonal expansion that was low.

With 4 bases clipped from V and 3 bases from J, the junction kept 8 bases outside the gene matches. This CDR3 is 16 amino acids long. Per the germline V gene, CDR1 is LNHNV and CDR2 is YYDKDF (reference sequence). As for this clone: The antigen is unknown.

Only in-frame clones appear in the TCRdb table, and some are missing; sequencing was by immunoSEQ multiplex PCR. Here the sample spans about 83,000 clones, around nine tenths being singletons. This rearrangement joins TRBV15 to TRBJ2-7; 11 bases match TRBD1. Sequences were derived from CD4+ or CD8+ T cells sorted from blood, sampled in a trial of the OX40 agonist ivuxolimab. The receptor comes from an adult with an advanced solid tumor such as melanoma, head and neck, liver or kidney cancer. DNA for the CDR3: TGTGCCACCAGCACCAGGGACAGGGGGGGTAGCTACGAGCAGTACTTC. Protein: CATSTRDRGGSYEQYF.